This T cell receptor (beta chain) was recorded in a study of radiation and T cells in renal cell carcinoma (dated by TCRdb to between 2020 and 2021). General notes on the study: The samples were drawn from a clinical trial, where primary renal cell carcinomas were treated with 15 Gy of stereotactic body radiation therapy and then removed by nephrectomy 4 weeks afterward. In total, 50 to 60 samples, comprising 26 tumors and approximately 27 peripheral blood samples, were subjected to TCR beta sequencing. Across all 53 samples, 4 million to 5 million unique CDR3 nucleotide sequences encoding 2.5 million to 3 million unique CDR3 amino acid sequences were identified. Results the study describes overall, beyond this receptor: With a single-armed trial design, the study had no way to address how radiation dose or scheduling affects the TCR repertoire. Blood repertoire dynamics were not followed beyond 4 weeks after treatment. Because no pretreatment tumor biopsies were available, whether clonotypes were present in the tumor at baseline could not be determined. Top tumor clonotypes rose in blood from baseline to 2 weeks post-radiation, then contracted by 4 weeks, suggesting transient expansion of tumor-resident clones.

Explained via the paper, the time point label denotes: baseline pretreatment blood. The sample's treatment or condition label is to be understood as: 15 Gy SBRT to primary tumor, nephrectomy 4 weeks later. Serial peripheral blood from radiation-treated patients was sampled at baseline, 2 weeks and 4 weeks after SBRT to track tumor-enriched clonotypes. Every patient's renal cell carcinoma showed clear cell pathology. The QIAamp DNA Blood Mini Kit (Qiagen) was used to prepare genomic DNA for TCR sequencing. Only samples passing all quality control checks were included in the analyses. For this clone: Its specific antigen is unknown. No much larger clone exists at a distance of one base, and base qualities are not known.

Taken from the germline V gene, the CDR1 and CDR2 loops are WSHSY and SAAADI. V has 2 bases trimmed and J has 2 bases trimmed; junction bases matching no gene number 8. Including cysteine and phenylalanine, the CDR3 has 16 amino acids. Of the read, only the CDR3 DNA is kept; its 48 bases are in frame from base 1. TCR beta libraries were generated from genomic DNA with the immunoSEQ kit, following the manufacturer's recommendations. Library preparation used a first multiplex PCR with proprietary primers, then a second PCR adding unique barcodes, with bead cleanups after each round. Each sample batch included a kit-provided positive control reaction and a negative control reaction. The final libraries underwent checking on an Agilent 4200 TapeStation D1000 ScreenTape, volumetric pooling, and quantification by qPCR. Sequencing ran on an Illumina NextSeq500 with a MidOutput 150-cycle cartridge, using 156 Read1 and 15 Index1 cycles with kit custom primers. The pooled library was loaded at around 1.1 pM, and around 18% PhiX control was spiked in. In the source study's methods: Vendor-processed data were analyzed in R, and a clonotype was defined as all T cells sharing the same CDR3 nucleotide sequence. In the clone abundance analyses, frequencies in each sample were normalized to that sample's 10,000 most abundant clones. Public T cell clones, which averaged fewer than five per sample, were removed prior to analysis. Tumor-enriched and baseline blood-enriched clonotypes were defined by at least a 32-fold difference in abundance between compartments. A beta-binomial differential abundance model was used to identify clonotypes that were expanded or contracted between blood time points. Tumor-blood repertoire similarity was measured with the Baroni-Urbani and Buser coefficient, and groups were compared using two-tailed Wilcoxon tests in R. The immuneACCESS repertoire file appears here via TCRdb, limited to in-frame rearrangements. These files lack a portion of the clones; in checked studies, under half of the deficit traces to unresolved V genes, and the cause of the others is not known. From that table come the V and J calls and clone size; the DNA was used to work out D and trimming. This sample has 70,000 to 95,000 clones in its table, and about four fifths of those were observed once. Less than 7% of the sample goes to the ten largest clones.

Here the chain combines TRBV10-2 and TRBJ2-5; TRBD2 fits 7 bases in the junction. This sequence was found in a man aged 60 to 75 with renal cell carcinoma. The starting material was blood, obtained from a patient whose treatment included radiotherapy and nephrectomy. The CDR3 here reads CASSELGLAVQETQYF. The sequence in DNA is TGCGCCAGCAGTGAGCTCGGGCTAGCGGTTCAAGAGACCCAGTACTTC.